The rows below give T cell receptor beta chains drawn from one sample of a study of blood T cell repertoires in COVID-19. Measured with immunoSEQ multiplex PCR; TCRdb has only the in-frame clones, and not every one. The sample has around 40,000 clones; 70% to 80% are singletons. The sample consisted of peripheral blood. These receptors were collected from a man in his 70s with acute or convalescent COVID-19. CDR3s leave out the opening cysteine and the closing phenylalanine or tryptophan. Each record gives: clone size, V gene, CDR3 protein. A clone size is listed for some rows: how often the clone was seen (once, few, many), or a class if it is expanded.

NA	TRBV7-9	ASSLQGPNSPLH
NA	TRBV15	ATSRDTTPQETQY
few	TRBV9	ASSAGLAADTQY
NA	TRBV2	ARDGTGAGLNTEAF
NA	TRBV21-1	ASSKAHREGGELF
NA	TRBV10-3	AISGQGAGYGYT
NA	TRBV4-2	ASSQGGTSGSYEQY
NA	TRBV18	ATAGGHQETQY
NA	TRBV11-3	ASSLDSGRGETQY
NA	TRBV19	ASSRAELGYEQY